The 2 T cell receptor beta chains given below trace back to one sample, sequenced in a study of shared clonotypes between healthy human individuals. Sequencing used immunoSEQ multiplex PCR; TCRdb keeps in-frame clones, though not all of them. The data show about 2 million clones, 85% to 95% seen once. Sequences were obtained from naive CD4+ T cells sorted from blood. Subset of the sample: CD45RA+ positively selected. These receptors all come from a man in his late teens or twenties in good health.

This sequence joins TRBV25-1 and TRBJ1-4; D remains ambiguous. Trimming pared 1 base from V and 6 bases from J, leaving 12 bases between. CDR1 is MGHDK, CDR2 SYGVNS, per germline. This CDR3 has 15 amino acids. The CDR3 DNA follows: TGTGCCAGCAGTGAATCGGCCCGAGACGATGAAAAACTGTTTTTT. It yields the protein CASSESARDDEKLFF.

This chain uses TRBV6-1 with TRBJ2-2; the D gene could be TRBD1 or TRBD2 (5 bases each). Trimming shortened V by 3 bases and J by 2 bases, and 19 bases separated the two germline ends. Germline V lookup: CDR1 MNHNS, CDR2 SASEGT. This CDR3 has 18 amino acids. The CDR3 loop reads CASSENVLGTANTGELFF. CDR3 coding DNA: TGTGCCAGCAGTGAGAATGTACTCGGGACGGCAAACACCGGGGAGCTGTTTTTT.